This T cell receptor beta chain was observed in a study of response to subunit inactivated influenza vaccine. In germline, CDR1 is ENHRY, CDR2 SYGVKD. V shed 4 bases and J 2 bases; nucleotides not matched to a gene: 1. This CDR3 spans 14 amino acids. This clonotype was recorded many times. Its antigen is still unknown. MiXCR, run by TCRdb on the RT-PCR reads, gives a single entry per CDR3 protein. The sample lists over 750,000 distinct CDR3 sequences, about 20% occurring once. Study conclusions and caveats: Each seasonal influenza vaccination recruits few new T cells, the authors suggested.

This chain uses TRBV10-3 with TRBJ1-1, with 10 bases identical to TRBD1. The TCR comes from a man aged 50-60 years who received an inactivated influenza vaccine. Sequencing was performed on PBMCs from blood, taken 4 to 6 days after vaccination. For the CDR3, the DNA is TGTGCCATCAGTGGGACAGGGGGTAACACTGAAGCTTTCTTT. Its translation is CAISGTGGNTEAFF.